Included here is one TCR beta chain sequence, with context. Which antigen it targets is not known. One base away there is no much larger clone; base qualities are not given. The library was prepared using 5' RACE. The instrument given in TCRdb is NextSeq 500. In the TCR library protocol, a unique molecular identifier was attached to each TCR cDNA molecule so that PCR and sequencing errors could be corrected. The study's own analysis went as follows. TCR identification, UMI-based error correction and CDR3 extraction were performed with Decombinator tools. Expanded TCRs were defined as those above a frequency of 2 per 1,000, corresponding to the top 1% of the tumor frequency distribution. Renyi diversity was computed with the R vegan package after each repertoire had been subsampled 100 times to 5,000 TCRs. To build CDR3 similarity networks, amino acid triplet string-kernel similarity was used, and CDR3s were connected when their pairwise similarity was above 0.82. TCRdb applied fastp at Q25 and MiXCR to the public reads, then kept only in-frame beta chains. Records with the same CDR3 protein are collapsed into one entry carrying the most frequent genes and DNA. These V and J calls derive from TCRdb rather than the authors' analysis. This sample gives about 120,000 distinct CDR3 sequences in total; approximately 12% of them show up just once. Clones ranked in the top ten supply around 17% of the sample.

The data originate from a study of spatial heterogeneity in lung cancer (dated by TCRdb to the late 2010s). With regard to the full study: Donors were about 70 patients with early-stage, untreated non-small cell lung cancer from the lung TRACERx cohort. Follow-up PBMC samples were sequenced whenever available, with a median time to follow-up of around two years after resection. Beta-chain transcripts were consistently detected in greater numbers than alpha-chain transcripts, which likely reflects a higher abundance of beta-chain transcripts. In the raw uncorrected reads, each unique combination of TCR and UMI appeared more than ten times on average. In non-small cell lung cancer, the study quantitatively compared TCR alpha and beta repertoires across several tumor regions, matched nontumor lung, and blood. Nonsynonymous mutation counts, determined by whole-exome sequencing of tumor tissue, were related to features of the TCR repertoire. At surgery, 220 tumor regions, roughly 62 matched nontumor lung samples and 45 to 60 PBMC samples were TCR-sequenced for both alpha and beta chains.

Beyond this particular receptor, the publication reports: Ubiquitous expanded tumor TCRs showed up in blood more often at tumor resection than at routine follow-up. Only roughly 14 patients were included in comparisons of baseline and follow-up blood repertoires. Confirming at a functional level the hypothesis that regional TCRs recognize regional mutations was considered to require additional single-cell paired TCR alpha and beta sequencing.

Per the publication, the time point label means: blood at routine non-recurrence follow-up after resection. Without any cell sorting, TCR sequencing was performed on whole RNA extracted either from tumor and nontumor lung tissue or from cryopreserved PBMC samples. A patient was chosen for TCR sequencing only when enough RNA was available from at least two tumor regions. The CDR3 runs 15 amino acids, cysteine and phenylalanine included. Just the 45-base CDR3 DNA is kept, in frame starting at base 1. The junction shows trimming of 4 bases on V and 2 bases on J, and the gene matches do not reach 2 bases of it. From a lookup of the germline V gene, CDR1 and CDR2 are SQVTM and ANQGSEA.

This clonotype originated in a male donor with early-stage non-small cell lung cancer. Recombination joined TRBV29-1 with TRBJ2-6; 10 bases in the middle match TRBD1. This sample comprised PBMCs, obtained at follow-up. The CDR3 protein is CSVAGQGTGANVLTF. The bases are TGCAGCGTTGCGGGACAGGGGACTGGGGCCAACGTCCTGACTTTC.